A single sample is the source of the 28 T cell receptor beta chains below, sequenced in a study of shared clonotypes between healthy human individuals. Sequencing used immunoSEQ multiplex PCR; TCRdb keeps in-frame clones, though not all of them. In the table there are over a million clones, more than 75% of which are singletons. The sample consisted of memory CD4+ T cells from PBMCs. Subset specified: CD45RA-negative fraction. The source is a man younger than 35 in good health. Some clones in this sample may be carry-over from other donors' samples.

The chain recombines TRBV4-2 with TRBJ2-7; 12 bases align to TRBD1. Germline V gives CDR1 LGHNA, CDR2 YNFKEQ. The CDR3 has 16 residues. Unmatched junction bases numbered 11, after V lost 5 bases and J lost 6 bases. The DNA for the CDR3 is TGTGCCAGCAGCAAAAGCCGGGACAGGGGGCGTTTCGAGCAGTACTTC. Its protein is CASSKSRDRGRFEQYF.

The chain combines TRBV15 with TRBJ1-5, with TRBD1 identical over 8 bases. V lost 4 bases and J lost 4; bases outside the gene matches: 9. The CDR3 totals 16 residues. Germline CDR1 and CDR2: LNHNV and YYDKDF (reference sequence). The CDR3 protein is CATSISTGAYNQPQHF. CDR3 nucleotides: TGTGCCACCAGCATCTCGACAGGGGCTTATAATCAGCCCCAGCATTTT.

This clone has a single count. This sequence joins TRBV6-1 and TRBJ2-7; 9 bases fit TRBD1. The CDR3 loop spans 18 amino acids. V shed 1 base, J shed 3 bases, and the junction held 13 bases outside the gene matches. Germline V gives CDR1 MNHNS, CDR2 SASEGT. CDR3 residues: CASSEGHDYGTGHYEQYF. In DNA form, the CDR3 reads TGTGCCAGCAGTGAAGGCCACGACTACGGGACAGGGCACTACGAGCAGTACTTC.

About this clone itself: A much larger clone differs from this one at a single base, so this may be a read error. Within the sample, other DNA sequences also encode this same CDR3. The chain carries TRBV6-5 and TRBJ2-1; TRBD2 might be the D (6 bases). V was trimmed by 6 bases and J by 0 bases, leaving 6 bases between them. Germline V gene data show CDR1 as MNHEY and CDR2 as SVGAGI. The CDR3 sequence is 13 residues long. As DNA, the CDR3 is TGTGCCAGCAGGGGGGGCTCCTACAATGAGCAGTTCTTC. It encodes CASRGGSYNEQFF.

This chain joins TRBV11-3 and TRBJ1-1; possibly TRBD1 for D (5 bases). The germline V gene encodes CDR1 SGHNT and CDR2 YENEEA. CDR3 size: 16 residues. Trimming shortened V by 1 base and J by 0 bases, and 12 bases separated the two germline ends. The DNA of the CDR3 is TGTGCCAGCAGCTTAGGAGGCGACAGATTGAACACTGAAGCTTTCTTT. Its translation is CASSLGGDRLNTEAFF.

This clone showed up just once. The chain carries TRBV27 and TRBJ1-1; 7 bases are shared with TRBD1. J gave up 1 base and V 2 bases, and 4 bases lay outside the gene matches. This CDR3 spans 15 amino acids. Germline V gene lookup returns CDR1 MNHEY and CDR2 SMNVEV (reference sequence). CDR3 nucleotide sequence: TGTGCCAGCAGTTTACCCCCAGGGGGGAACACTGAAGCTTTCTTT. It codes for CASSLPPGGNTEAFF.

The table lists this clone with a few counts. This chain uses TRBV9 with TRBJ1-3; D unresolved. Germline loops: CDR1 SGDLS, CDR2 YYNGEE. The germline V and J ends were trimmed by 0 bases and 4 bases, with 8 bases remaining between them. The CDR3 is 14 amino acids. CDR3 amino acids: CASSVGNGGNTIYF. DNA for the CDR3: TGTGCCAGCAGCGTAGGAAACGGGGGAAACACCATATATTTT.

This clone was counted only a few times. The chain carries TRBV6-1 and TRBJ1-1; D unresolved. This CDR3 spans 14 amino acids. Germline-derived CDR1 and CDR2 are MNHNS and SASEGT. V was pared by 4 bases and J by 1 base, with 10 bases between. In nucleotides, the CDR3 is TGTGCCAGCAGTGCCAGAGTCCCGAACACTGAAGCTTTCTTT. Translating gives CASSARVPNTEAFF.

The CDR3 loop reads CASSPDRGNRRGEQFF. In DNA, the CDR3 is TGTGCCAGCAGCCCAGACAGGGGTAATCGACGAGGGGAGCAGTTCTTC. V gene TRBV6-6 combines with J gene TRBJ2-1; 8 positions match TRBD1. Germline-derived CDR1 and CDR2 are MNHNY and SVGAGI (reference sequence). Trimming removed 6 bases from V and 10 bases from J; junction bases left unmatched: 17. The CDR3 contains 16 residues.

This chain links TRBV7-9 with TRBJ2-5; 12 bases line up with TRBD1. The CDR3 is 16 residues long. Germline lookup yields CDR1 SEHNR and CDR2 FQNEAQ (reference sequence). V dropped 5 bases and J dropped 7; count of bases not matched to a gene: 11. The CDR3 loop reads CASSTAGTGGPGTQYF. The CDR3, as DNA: TGTGCCAGCAGCACCGCCGGGACAGGGGGCCCTGGGACCCAGTACTTC.

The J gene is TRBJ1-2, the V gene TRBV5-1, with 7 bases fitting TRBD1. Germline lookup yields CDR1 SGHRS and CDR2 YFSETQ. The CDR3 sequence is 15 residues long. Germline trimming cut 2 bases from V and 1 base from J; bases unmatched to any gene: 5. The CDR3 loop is CASSFGTAHNYGYTF. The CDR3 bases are TGCGCCAGCAGCTTTGGGACAGCCCATAACTATGGCTACACCTTC.

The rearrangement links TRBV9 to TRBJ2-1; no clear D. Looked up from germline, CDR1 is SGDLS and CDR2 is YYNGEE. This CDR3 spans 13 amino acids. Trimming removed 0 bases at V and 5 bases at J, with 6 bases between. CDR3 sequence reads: CASSVGTHNEQFF. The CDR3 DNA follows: TGTGCCAGCAGCGTAGGGACGCACAATGAGCAGTTCTTC.

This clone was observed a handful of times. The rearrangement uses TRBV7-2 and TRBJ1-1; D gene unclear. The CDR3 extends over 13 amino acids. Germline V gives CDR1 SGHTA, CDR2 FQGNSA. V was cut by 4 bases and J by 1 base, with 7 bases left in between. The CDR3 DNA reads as TGTGCCAGCAGCTCTCACAGGAACACTGAAGCTTTCTTT. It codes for CASSSHRNTEAFF.

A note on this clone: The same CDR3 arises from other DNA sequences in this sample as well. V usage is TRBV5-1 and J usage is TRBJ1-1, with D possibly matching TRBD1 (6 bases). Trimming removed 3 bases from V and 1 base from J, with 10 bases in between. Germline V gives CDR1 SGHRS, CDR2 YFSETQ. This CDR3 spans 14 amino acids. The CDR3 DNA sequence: TGCGCCAGCAGCTCTAGGACAGCGAACACTGAAGCTTTCTTT. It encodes CASSSRTANTEAFF.

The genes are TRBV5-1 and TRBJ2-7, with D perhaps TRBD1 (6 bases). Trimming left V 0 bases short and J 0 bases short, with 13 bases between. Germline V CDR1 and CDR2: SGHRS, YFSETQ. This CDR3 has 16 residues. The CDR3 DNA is TGCGCCAGCAGCTTGGTACAGGGTCAGGGCTCCTACGAGCAGTACTTC. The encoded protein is CASSLVQGQGSYEQYF.

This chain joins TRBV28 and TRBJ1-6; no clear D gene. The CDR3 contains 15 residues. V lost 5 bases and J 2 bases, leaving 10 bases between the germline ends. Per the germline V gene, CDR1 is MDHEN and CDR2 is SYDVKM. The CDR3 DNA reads TGTGCCAGCAGTCCGACTAGTCCCTATAATTCACCCCTCCACTTT. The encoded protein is CASSPTSPYNSPLHF.

CDR3 nucleotide sequence: TGTGCCAGCAGACGAGGAGTAGGCGAAAAACTGTTTTTT. Translation: CASRRGVGEKLFF. V and J are TRBV7-8 and TRBJ1-4; D uncertain. Germline V CDR1 and CDR2: SGHVS, FQNEAQ. This CDR3 is built from 13 residues. Trimming pared 6 bases from V and 8 bases from J, leaving 13 bases between.

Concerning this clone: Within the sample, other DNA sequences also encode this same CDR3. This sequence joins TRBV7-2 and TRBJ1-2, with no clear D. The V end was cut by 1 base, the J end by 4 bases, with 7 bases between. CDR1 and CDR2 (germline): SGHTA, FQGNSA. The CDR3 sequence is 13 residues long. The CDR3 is CASSLGRLYGYTF. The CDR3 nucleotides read TGTGCCAGCAGCTTAGGCCGTCTCTATGGCTACACCTTC.

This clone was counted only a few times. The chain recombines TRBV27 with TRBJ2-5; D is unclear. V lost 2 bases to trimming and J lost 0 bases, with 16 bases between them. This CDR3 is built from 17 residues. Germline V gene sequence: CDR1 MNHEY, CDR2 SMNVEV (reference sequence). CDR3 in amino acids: CASSLRFTIYNQETQYF. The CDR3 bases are TGTGCCAGCAGTTTAAGGTTTACTATCTACAACCAAGAGACCCAGTACTTC.

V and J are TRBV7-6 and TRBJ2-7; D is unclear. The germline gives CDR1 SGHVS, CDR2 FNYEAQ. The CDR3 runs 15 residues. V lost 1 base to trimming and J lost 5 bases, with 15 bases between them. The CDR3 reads CASSLGFDSYNEQYF. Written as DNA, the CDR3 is TGTGCCAGCAGCTTAGGCTTTGATAGTTATAACGAGCAGTACTTC.

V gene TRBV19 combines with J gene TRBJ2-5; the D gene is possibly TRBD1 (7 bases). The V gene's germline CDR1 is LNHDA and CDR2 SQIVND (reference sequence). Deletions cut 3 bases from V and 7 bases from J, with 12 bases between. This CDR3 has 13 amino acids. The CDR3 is CASSIGQGGTQYF. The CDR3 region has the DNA TGTGCCAGTAGTATTGGGCAGGGGGGGACCCAGTACTTC.

CDR3 residues: CASSLPPPTEAFF. The CDR3 nucleotides are TGTGCCAGCAGTTTACCCCCCCCCACTGAAGCTTTCTTT. This chain links TRBV28 with TRBJ1-1; D uncertain. The CDR3 runs 13 residues. Trimming cost V 2 bases and J 4 bases, with 8 bases left between them. The germline CDR1 and CDR2 sequences are MDHEN and SYDVKM.

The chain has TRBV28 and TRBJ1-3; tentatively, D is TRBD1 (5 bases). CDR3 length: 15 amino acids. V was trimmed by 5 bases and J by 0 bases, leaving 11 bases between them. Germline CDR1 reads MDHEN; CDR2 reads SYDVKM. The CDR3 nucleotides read TGTGCCAGCAGTAACGGGGGAGCCTCTGGAAACACCATATATTTT. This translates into CASSNGGASGNTIYF.

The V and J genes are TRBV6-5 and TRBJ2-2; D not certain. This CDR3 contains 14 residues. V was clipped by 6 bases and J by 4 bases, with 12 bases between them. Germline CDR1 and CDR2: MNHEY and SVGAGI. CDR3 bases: TGTGCCAGCAGGGTGACAAGTACCACCGGGGAGCTGTTTTTT. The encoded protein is CASRVTSTTGELFF.

The CDR3 nucleotides read TGTGCCAGTAGGACGTTGATGGCGCCAGGAAACACCATATATTTT. Translation: CASRTLMAPGNTIYF. This chain connects TRBV19 to TRBJ1-3; the D is unclear. The germline V gene has CDR1 LNHDA and CDR2 SQIVND (reference sequence). This CDR3 has 15 residues. V dropped 6 bases and J dropped 4 bases, with 16 bases sitting between them. The entire variable domain, with the rest obtained from reference TRBV19 and TRBJ1-3, is as follows: DGGITQSPKYLFRKEGQNVTLSCEQNLNHDAMYWYRQDPGQGLRLIYYSQIVNDFQKGDIAEGYSVSREKKESFPLTVTSAQKNPTAFYLCASRTLMAPGNTIYFGEGSWLTVV.

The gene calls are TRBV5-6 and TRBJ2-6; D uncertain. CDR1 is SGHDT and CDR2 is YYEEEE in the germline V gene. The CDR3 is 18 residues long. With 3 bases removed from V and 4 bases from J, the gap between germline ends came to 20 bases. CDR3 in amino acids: CASSWASRPGTGANVLTF. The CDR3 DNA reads TGTGCCAGCAGCTGGGCCAGCCGACCTGGTACCGGGGCCAACGTCCTGACTTTC.

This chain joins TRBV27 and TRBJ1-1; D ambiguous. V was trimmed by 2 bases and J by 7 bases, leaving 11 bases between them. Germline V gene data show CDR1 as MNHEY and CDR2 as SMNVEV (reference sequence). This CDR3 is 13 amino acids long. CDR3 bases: TGTGCCAGCAGTTTACGGACTGGAGGTGAAGCTTTCTTT. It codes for CASSLRTGGEAFF.

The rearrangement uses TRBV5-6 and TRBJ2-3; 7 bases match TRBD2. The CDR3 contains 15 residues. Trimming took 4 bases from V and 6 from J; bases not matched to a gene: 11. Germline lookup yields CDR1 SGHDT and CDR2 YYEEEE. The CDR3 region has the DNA TGTGCCAGCAGCCCCCCCGGCGGGAGAGGGGATACGCAGTATTTT. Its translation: CASSPPGGRGDTQYF.